This T cell receptor beta chain is drawn from a study of blood T cells in healthy people across ages. Using a J-beta primer mix together with a sample-barcoded 5' primer, a second PCR was run for roughly 7 to 12 cycles. One entry per CDR3 protein results from TCRdb running MiXCR on the 5' RACE reads. The table shows 790,000 or so distinct CDR3 sequences, with around three fifths occurring only once. The sequenced material came from blood. This clonotype was obtained from a middle-aged man in good health.

CDR3 in amino acids: CASSSGTEKLKRYEQYF. Here the CDR3 DNA reads TGCGCCAGCAGCTCCGGGACAGAGAAGTTAAAGCGCTACGAGCAGTACTTC. The V gene is TRBV5-1, the J gene TRBJ2-7; 7 nucleotides match TRBD1. The CDR3 is 17 residues long. Germline lookup yields CDR1 SGHRS and CDR2 YFSETQ. V was pared by 3 bases and J by 3 bases, with 15 bases of the junction left unmatched.